Below, 21 T cell receptor beta chains from the same sample are listed, as sequenced in a study of radiation and T cells in renal cell carcinoma. Time point specified: blood 2 weeks post-SBRT. Treatment meaning: 15 Gy SBRT to primary tumor, nephrectomy 4 weeks later. Repertoires were generated with immunoSEQ multiplex PCR, while TCRdb's copy carries only in-frame clones and drops some. The sample comprises 70,000 or so clones, about four fifths of which are singletons, and roughly 6% rests with the top ten. The source was blood, collected from a patient whose treatment included radiotherapy and nephrectomy. Every receptor here comes from a man aged 55 to 70 with renal cell carcinoma.

The chain has TRBV7-2 and TRBJ2-2; 10 nucleotides align to TRBD1. Losses at the gene ends were 6 bases for V and 3 bases for J; bases not matched to a gene: 10. The CDR3 totals 17 residues. Looked up from germline, CDR1 is SGHTA and CDR2 is FQGNSA. The CDR3, as DNA: TGTGCCAGCAGGGACAGGGGGGGAAGGTTGGACACCGGGGAGCTGTTTTTT. Protein sequence: CASRDRGGRLDTGELFF.

The chain joins TRBV21-1 to TRBJ1-3; the DNA was not used to check the table's D call, TRBD1. TRBV21-1 is annotated as a pseudogene. The CDR3 runs to 15 residues. The CDR3 here is CASPGTGGSGNTIYF. The CDR3, as DNA: TGTGCCAGCCCCGGGACAGGGGGATCTGGAAACACCATATATTTT.

The rearrangement uses TRBV5-1 and TRBJ2-3; D may be TRBD2 (8 bases). Germline loops: CDR1 SGHRS, CDR2 YFSETQ. CDR3 length equals 18 residues. Trimming took off 4 bases at V and 1 base at J, with 22 bases between the two ends. The CDR3 protein is CASSLPQGTRQGTDTQYF. CDR3 nucleotides: TGCGCCAGCAGCCTACCACAGGGGACTAGGCAGGGCACAGATACGCAGTATTTT.

The V gene is TRBV4-1, the J gene TRBJ1-3, with 7 positions matching TRBD1. CDR1 is MGHRA, CDR2 YSYEKL, per germline. V was pared by 4 bases and J by 0 bases, with 6 bases of the junction left unmatched. The CDR3 runs to 16 residues. CDR3 amino acids: CASSRDSENSGNTIYF. Written as DNA, the CDR3 is TGCGCCAGCAGCCGGGACAGTGAAAACTCTGGAAACACCATATATTTT.

The chain combines TRBV6-4 with TRBJ2-1; the match to TRBD1 covers 9 bases. CDR1 and CDR2 from the germline V gene are MRHNA and SNTAGT. The CDR3 is 14 residues long. J lost 6 bases, V lost 5 bases, and 5 bases had no gene match. CDR3 DNA sequence: TGTGCCAGCAGTACAGGACAGGGGAGCAATGAGCAGTTCTTC. Translated, it gives CASSTGQGSNEQFF.

This clone is medium-sized (0.01 to 0.1%). This chain links TRBV7-9 with TRBJ1-4; maybe TRBD1 (5 bases). The CDR3 loop spans 10 amino acids. The germline V gene has CDR1 SEHNR and CDR2 FQNEAQ (reference sequence). The CDR3 nucleotides read TGTTCCACCGGGGGTGAAAAACTGTTTTTT. Translation: CSTGGEKLFF. The full variable domain, in which reference TRBV7-9 and TRBJ1-4 provide the parts outside the CDR3, is DTGVSQNPRHKITKRGQNVTFRCDPISEHNRLYWYRQTLGQGPEFLTYFQNEAQLEKSRLLSDRFSAERPKGSFSTLEIQRTEQGDSAMYLCSTGGEKLFFGSGTQLSVL.

The chain combines TRBV25-1 with TRBJ2-1, with D maybe TRBD1 (6 bases). The CDR3 consists of 15 residues. Between the trimmed V and J ends, which lost 6 bases and 9 bases, there was a span of 21 bases. Germline CDR1 reads MGHDK; CDR2 reads SYGVNS. CDR3 region: CASRGATGPLGEQFF. For the CDR3, the DNA is TGTGCCAGCAGGGGGGCTACTGGTCCCCTAGGTGAGCAGTTCTTC.

The genes are TRBV20-1 and TRBJ2-3; no definite D call. V dropped 8 bases and J dropped 2 bases, with 8 bases sitting between them. CDR1 is DFQATT and CDR2 is SNEGSKA in the germline V gene (reference sequence). The CDR3 has 11 amino acids. This CDR3 is CSPESTDTQYF. Written as DNA, the CDR3 is TGCAGTCCCGAATCCACAGATACGCAGTATTTT.

The rearrangement links TRBV18 to TRBJ1-5; TRBD1 matches at 8 bases. This CDR3 is built from 16 residues. Germline trimming cut 4 bases from V and 3 bases from J; bases unmatched to any gene: 8. The germline CDR1 and CDR2 sequences are KGHSH and LQKENI. In DNA form, the CDR3 reads TGTGCCAGCTCACGAGGACAGGGAGGTACCAATCAGCCCCAGCATTTT. This gives the protein CASSRGQGGTNQPQHF.

V gene TRBV5-1 combines with J gene TRBJ2-3, with TRBD1 identical over 10 bases. Germline V gene data show CDR1 as SGHRS and CDR2 as YFSETQ. This CDR3 is 15 amino acids long. Trimming removed 2 bases from V and 2 bases from J; junction bases left unmatched: 2. The CDR3 DNA sequence: TGCGCCAGCAGCTTAGGACAGGGGGACACAGATACGCAGTATTTT. The encoded protein is CASSLGQGDTDTQYF. Together with reference TRBV5-1 and TRBJ2-3, the CDR3 gives the full variable domain: KAGVTQTPRYLIKTRGQQVTLSCSPISGHRSVSWYQQTPGQGLQFLFEYFSETQRNKGNFPGRFSGRQFSNSRSEMNVSTLELGDSALYLCASSLGQGDTDTQYFGPGTRLTVL.

The chain couples TRBV5-1 to TRBJ2-7; D is possibly TRBD1 (5 bases). Germline V CDR1 and CDR2: SGHRS, YFSETQ. V was pared by 4 bases and J by 6 bases, with 14 bases between. The CDR3 contains 13 residues. CDR3 protein: CASSDTRVGEQYF. DNA for the CDR3: TGCGCCAGCAGCGACACCAGGGTGGGCGAGCAGTACTTC. The full variable domain, in which reference TRBV5-1 and TRBJ2-7 provide the parts outside the CDR3, is KAGVTQTPRYLIKTRGQQVTLSCSPISGHRSVSWYQQTPGQGLQFLFEYFSETQRNKGNFPGRFSGRQFSNSRSEMNVSTLELGDSALYLCASSDTRVGEQYFGPGTRLTVT.

V usage is TRBV19 and J usage is TRBJ2-3; D might be TRBD2 (6 bases). CDR1 LNHDA and CDR2 SQIVND come from the germline V gene (reference sequence). V shed 6 bases and J shed 1 base, with 20 bases lying between them. This CDR3 has 17 amino acids. CDR3 amino acids: CASRLGKAGRGTDTQYF. The CDR3 DNA reads as TGTGCCAGTAGGCTAGGGAAGGCGGGACGTGGCACAGATACGCAGTATTTT.

This sequence joins TRBV6-5 and TRBJ2-3; the D call may be TRBD1 or TRBD2 (5 bases each). Between the trimmed V and J ends, which lost 2 bases and 8 bases, there was a span of 11 bases. The germline V gene encodes CDR1 MNHEY and CDR2 SVGAGI. The CDR3 consists of 13 residues. DNA of the CDR3: TGTGCCAGCAGTTACCCCGGGGCAGGTACGCAGTATTTT. Protein sequence: CASSYPGAGTQYF.

The chain couples TRBV28 to TRBJ2-7; tentatively, D is TRBD2 (5 bases). Trimming stripped 3 bases from V and 2 bases from J, with 11 bases between. Germline CDR1 and CDR2: MDHEN and SYDVKM. The CDR3 sequence is 14 residues long. The CDR3, as DNA: TGTGCCAGCAGTTTTGTAGCGAGTACCTACGAGCAGTACTTC. It translates to CASSFVASTYEQYF. Drawing the rest from reference TRBV28 and TRBJ2-7, the complete variable domain is DVKVTQSSRYLVKRTGEKVFLECVQDMDHENMFWYRQDPGLGLRLIYFSYDVKMKEKGDIPEGYSVSREKKERFSLILESASTNQTSMYLCASSFVASTYEQYFGPGTRLTVT.

The chain has TRBV7-7 and TRBJ2-1; TRBD2 matches at 7 bases. Germline values: CDR1 SSHAT, CDR2 FNYEAQ (reference sequence). The CDR3 contains 17 residues. The trim removed 0 bases at V and 5 bases at J, leaving 10 bases unmatched. The CDR3 loop reads CASSLARGGAGNNEQFF. The CDR3, as DNA: TGTGCCAGCAGCTTAGCGCGGGGAGGGGCAGGAAACAATGAGCAGTTCTTC.

The rearrangement links TRBV28 to TRBJ2-3, with no clear D. Germline-derived CDR1 and CDR2 are MDHEN and SYDVKM. The CDR3 extends over 12 amino acids. Trimming left V 6 bases short and J 0 bases short, with 4 bases between. The chain's CDR3 is CASRTSTDTQYF. In DNA form, the CDR3 reads TGTGCCAGCAGAACTAGCACAGATACGCAGTATTTT.

The chain recombines TRBV10-3 with TRBJ1-2, with TRBD1 identical over 7 bases. J was trimmed by 2 bases and V by 10 bases; bases with no gene match: 7. Germline V gene data show CDR1 as ENHRY and CDR2 as SYGVKD. The CDR3 runs to 13 residues. The chain's CDR3 is CATKDRFNYGYTF. Written as DNA, the CDR3 is TGTGCCACCAAGGACAGGTTCAACTATGGCTACACCTTC.

This clone was seen only a few times. The genes are TRBV7-9 and TRBJ2-5; D might be TRBD1 (6 bases). This CDR3 is built from 15 residues. The germline V gene encodes CDR1 SEHNR and CDR2 FQNEAQ (reference sequence). Trimming removed 2 bases at V and 4 bases at J, with 14 bases between. The CDR3 is CASSLQAGVGETQYF. In DNA, the CDR3 is TGTGCCAGCAGCTTACAGGCAGGGGTTGGAGAGACCCAGTACTTC.

This CDR3 reads CASSGGGAQETQYF. The CDR3 coding sequence is TGTGCCAGCAGTGGAGGGGGGGCACAAGAGACCCAGTACTTC. This sequence joins TRBV6-1 and TRBJ2-5; TRBD2 is a possible D gene (7 bases). This CDR3 is built from 14 residues. Trimming shortened V by 4 bases and J by 2 bases, and 11 bases separated the two germline ends. Germline values: CDR1 MNHNS, CDR2 SASEGT.

For this clone: A read error may account for a junction end that differs from germline. The chain links TRBV9 to TRBJ2-3, with a tentative D call TRBD1 (5 bases). The CDR3 covers 15 residues. Germline assignment: CDR1 SGDLS and CDR2 YYNGEE. The CDR3 here is CASSVVGAATGTQYF. Written as DNA, the CDR3 is TGTGCCAGCAGCGTAGTAGGGGCGGCTACAGGTACGCAGTATTTT.

The chain couples TRBV4-1 to TRBJ2-1, with 9 bases identical to TRBD1. This CDR3 has 15 residues. Germline loops: CDR1 MGHRA, CDR2 YSYEKL. The trim removed 3 bases at V and 8 bases at J, leaving 8 bases unmatched. The CDR3 DNA reads TGCGCCAGCAGCCAGGGACAGGGCCCAGGCGATGAGCAGTTCTTC. Amino acids: CASSQGQGPGDEQFF.